Below are 19 T cell receptor beta chains sequenced from a single sample in a study of T cell repertoires in cytomegalovirus infection. Using its own MiXCR run on the reads, TCRdb lists one record per CDR3 protein. The sample holds hundreds of thousands of distinct CDR3 sequences, roughly 30% seen once. Their antigen targets remain unknown. The material was cultured PBMCs, obtained from culture after CMV antigen stimulation. Receptors originate from a human donor in good health (CMV status not recorded). Some clones in this sample may be carry-over from other donors' samples.

The table lists this clonotype with many counts. The gene calls are TRBV7-8 and TRBJ1-6; the D is unclear. The germline V gene has CDR1 SGHVS and CDR2 FQNEAQ. Trimming removed 4 bases from V and 5 bases from J, with 12 bases in between. CDR3 length: 15 residues. The CDR3 spells CASSSQVANNSPLHF. DNA for the CDR3: TGTGCCAGCAGCTCTCAGGTAGCGAATAATTCACCCCTCCACTTT.

The chain employs TRBV2 and TRBJ2-2; D possibly uses TRBD1 or TRBD2 (5 bases each). The length of the CDR3 is 13 residues. CDR1 SNHLY and CDR2 FYNNEI come from the germline V gene. The V end lost 4 bases, the J end lost 6 bases, and 9 bases lay between the germline ends. In nucleotides, the CDR3 is TGTGCCAGCAGTGCGGTGGGGGCCGGGGAGCTGTTTTTT. This sequence encodes CASSAVGAGELFF.

The CDR3 DNA sequence: TGTGCTAGTGGTTTGTCACAGAGAGAACTGTTTTTT. Translating gives CASGLSQRELFF. This chain uses TRBV12-5 with TRBJ1-4; the D is unclear. V was shortened by 2 bases and J by 12 bases, with 10 bases between the two germline ends. Germline values: CDR1 LGHNT, CDR2 FRNRAP. CDR3 length: 12 amino acids.

This chain links TRBV28 with TRBJ2-7; D may be TRBD2 (5 bases). The V and J ends lost 3 bases and 0 bases respectively, with 18 bases between them. This CDR3 is 17 amino acids long. Germline V gene lookup returns CDR1 MDHEN and CDR2 SYDVKM. The CDR3 here is CASSFSLPPADSYEQYF. The CDR3 DNA follows: TGTGCCAGCAGTTTCTCGTTGCCTCCAGCGGACTCCTACGAGCAGTACTTC.

The genes are TRBV6-2 or TRBV6-3 and TRBJ2-7; 9 bases are a match to TRBD2. Germline trimming cut 4 bases from V and 3 bases from J; bases unmatched to any gene: 7. This CDR3 is 15 amino acids long. Germline V lookup: CDR1 MNHEY, CDR2 SVGEGT. CDR3 sequence: CASSSISGRGYEQYF. DNA of the CDR3: TGTGCCAGCAGTTCCATTAGCGGGAGAGGCTACGAGCAGTACTTC.

This clonotype was counted between two and nine times. This sequence joins TRBV5-6 and TRBJ1-4, with a tentative D call TRBD1 (6 bases). There are 16 residues in the CDR3. Trimming shortened V by 4 bases and J by 5 bases, and 18 bases separated the two germline ends. Germline assignment: CDR1 SGHDT and CDR2 YYEEEE. The DNA of the CDR3 is TGTGCCAGCAGCCCCCGGGGCGGGACACACAATGAAAAACTGTTTTTT. It is translated as CASSPRGGTHNEKLFF.

The genes are TRBV20-1 and TRBJ1-2, with 7 bases fitting TRBD1. Germline CDR1 reads DFQATT; CDR2 reads SNEGSKA (reference sequence). The CDR3 contains 14 residues. Trimming at V came to 0 bases and at J to 4 bases, leaving 5 bases not matched to a gene. CDR3 sequence: CSARDLQGSYGYTF. Written as DNA, the CDR3 is TGCAGTGCTAGAGACTTACAGGGGTCCTATGGCTACACCTTC.

This clonotype has more than one count but fewer than ten. The genes are TRBV20-1 and TRBJ2-1; D remains unclear. Germline lookup yields CDR1 DFQATT and CDR2 SNEGSKA (reference sequence). This CDR3 comprises 10 residues. V shed 3 bases and J shed 6 bases, with 3 bases lying between them. The CDR3 loop is CSASRNEQFF. DNA of the CDR3: TGCAGTGCTAGTCGCAATGAGCAGTTCTTC.

A word on this clonotype: This may stem from a read error, because a much larger clone lies one nucleotide away. The chain carries TRBV7-4 and TRBJ2-1; the D gene is possibly TRBD2 (5 bases). Trimming pared 5 bases from V and 0 bases from J, leaving 8 bases between. The CDR3 length is 14 residues. CDR1 is SGHVT and CDR2 is SQSDAQ in the germline V gene. CDR3 sequence (DNA): TGTGCCAGCAGCCCGGGGATCTCCTACAATGAGCAGTTCTTC. This sequence encodes CASSPGISYNEQFF.

This sequence joins TRBV12-3 or TRBV12-4 and TRBJ1-2; D is uncertain. Trimming cost V 4 bases and J 14 bases, with 20 bases left between them. This CDR3 has 13 residues. The CDR3 protein is CASSSSPEASPTF. The CDR3 bases are TGTGCCAGCAGTTCATCCCCTGAGGCGTCACCGACCTTC.

CDR3: CASSSRESETQYF. Written as DNA, the CDR3 is TGTGCCAGTAGTTCTAGGGAGTCAGAGACCCAGTACTTC. This rearrangement joins TRBV19 to TRBJ2-5, with D possibly TRBD2 on 5 matching bases. CDR3 length equals 13 residues. Germline values: CDR1 LNHDA, CDR2 SQIVND (reference sequence). Trimming removed 5 bases from V and 4 bases from J, with 11 bases in between.

This chain links TRBV20-1 with TRBJ1-5, with TRBD1 matching 9 bases. Germline trimming cut 6 bases from V and 2 bases from J; bases unmatched to any gene: 8. CDR1 is DFQATT and CDR2 is SNEGSKA in the germline V gene (reference sequence). There are 15 residues in the CDR3. CDR3 amino acids: CSANRRTGGNQPQHF. The DNA for the CDR3 is TGCAGTGCGAACCGCAGGACAGGGGGCAATCAGCCCCAGCATTTT.

Here the CDR3 DNA reads TGTGCCATCAGCGCGGTAGCCAAAAACATTCAGTACTTC. Its protein product is CAISAVAKNIQYF. The chain uses TRBV10-3 and TRBJ2-4; D not resolved. Germline CDR1 reads ENHRY; CDR2 reads SYGVKD. Trimming cost V 6 bases and J 0 bases, with 6 bases left between them. This CDR3 comprises 13 residues.

This clonotype has only a few counts. The chain carries TRBV7-6 and TRBJ2-5; D not resolved. The CDR3 contains 14 residues. In germline, CDR1 is SGHVS, CDR2 FNYEAQ. V was pared by 5 bases and J by 5 bases, with 15 bases between. CDR3 amino acids: CASSPRSSRETQYF. CDR3 DNA sequence: TGTGCCAGCAGCCCCCGATCCAGCCGGGAGACCCAGTACTTC. Based on the CDR3 plus reference TRBV7-6 and TRBJ2-5, the full variable domain is GAGVSQSPRYKVTKRGQDVALRCDPISGHVSLYWYRQALGQGPEFLTYFNYEAQQDKSGLPNDRFSAERPEGSISTLTIQRTEQRDSAMYRCASSPRSSRETQYFGPGTRLLVL.

This clonotype was detected a few times. The chain employs TRBV6-6 and TRBJ2-3; 13 bases fit TRBD2. V shed 0 bases, J shed 12 bases, and the junction held 9 bases outside the gene matches. CDR3 size: 16 residues. CDR1 is MNHNY, CDR2 SVGAGI, per germline (reference sequence). In nucleotides, the CDR3 is TGTGCCAGCAGTTACTCCGGGACTAGCGGGGCTAGAGGACAGTATTTT. Translation gives CASSYSGTSGARGQYF.

This clonotype came up many times. V usage is TRBV7-2 and J usage is TRBJ2-2, with D perhaps being TRBD1 or TRBD2 (5 bases each). V was clipped by 6 bases and J by 1 base, with 12 bases between them. Germline CDR1 SGHTA, CDR2 FQGNSA. The CDR3 extends over 15 amino acids. The CDR3 region has the DNA TGTGCCAGCAGGGGGGTCTCTCGGAACACCGGGGAGCTGTTTTTT. Translated: CASRGVSRNTGELFF.

CDR3: CASRLLGADTQYF. DNA for the CDR3: TGTGCCAGCAGGCTCTTAGGGGCAGATACGCAGTATTTT. The chain recombines TRBV3-1 with TRBJ2-3, with D possibly being TRBD1 (5 bases). Germline-derived CDR1 and CDR2 are LGHDT and YNNKEL (reference sequence). CDR3 length: 13 residues. V lost 6 bases to trimming and J lost 4 bases, with 11 bases between them.

The sample holds one count of this clonotype. The J gene is TRBJ1-3, the V gene TRBV5-1; D unresolved. Germline CDR1 is SGHRS and CDR2 is YFSETQ. This CDR3 contains 16 residues. Trimming removed 3 bases at V and 0 bases at J, with 13 bases between. The DNA for the CDR3 is TGCGCCAGCAGCTCATCCGCGGGGAACTCTGGAAACACCATATATTTT. Translated: CASSSSAGNSGNTIYF.

V is TRBV7-2 and J is TRBJ2-1; D is ambiguous. The germline CDR1 and CDR2 sequences are SGHTA and FQGNSA. There are 15 residues in the CDR3. Trimming shortened V by 6 bases and J by 8 bases, and 20 bases separated the two germline ends. For the CDR3, the DNA is TGTGCCAGCAGAGACGAGTTGCACCCCCGGGATGAGCAGTTCTTC. Its translation: CASRDELHPRDEQFF.